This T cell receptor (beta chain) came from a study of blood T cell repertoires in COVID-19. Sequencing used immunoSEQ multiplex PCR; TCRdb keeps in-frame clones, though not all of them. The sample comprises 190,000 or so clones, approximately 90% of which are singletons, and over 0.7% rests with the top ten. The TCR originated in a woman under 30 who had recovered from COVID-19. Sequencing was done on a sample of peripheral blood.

Here the CDR3 reads CSARIYNEQFF. The CDR3 nucleotides are TGCAGTGCTAGAATATACAATGAGCAGTTCTTC. The chain carries TRBV20-1 and TRBJ2-1; the D is unclear. The CDR3 extends over 11 amino acids. Per the germline V gene, CDR1 is DFQATT and CDR2 is SNEGSKA (reference sequence). V was shortened by 2 bases and J by 4 bases, with 3 bases between the two germline ends.